This T cell receptor beta chain was identified in a study of lymphopenia after photon versus proton radiotherapy. Study-level results: Proton therapy kept repertoires fairly stable, unlike photons, which gained effector/memory cells. Oligoclonal CD8+ Temra expansion after nadir drove photon patients' diversity drop.

Repertoires were generated with immunoSEQ multiplex PCR, while TCRdb's copy carries only in-frame clones and drops some. The profile shows around 27,000 clones, about 92% of them singletons. Germline values: CDR1 SGHDN, CDR2 FVKESK. The CDR3 is 12 residues long. The V and J ends lost 4 bases and 5 bases respectively, with 8 bases between them. In regard to this clone: Its antigen remains unidentified.

The specimen comprised peripheral blood, sampled from a patient treated with photon-based radiotherapy. The rearrangement joins TRBV14 to TRBJ1-2; D uncertain. This sequence was found in a woman in her fifties or sixties with cholangiocarcinoma. CDR3 residues: CASSPGGYGYTF. The CDR3 bases are TGTGCCAGCAGCCCCGGAGGGTATGGCTACACCTTC.